A selection of T cell receptor beta chains follows, all from one sample in a study of cytotoxic CD8 clonotypes in ibrutinib-treated CLL. Sequenced by immunoSEQ multiplex PCR; TCRdb stores in-frame clones only, minus some. The sample records about 130,000 clones, 70% to 90% being singletons. This specimen consisted of PBMCs, obtained after 24 months of ibrutinib treatment. The receptors shown here come from a human donor with chronic lymphocytic leukemia. Both conserved end residues are part of each CDR3. The D gene is left open where the match is weak. Some rows mark clone size as missing; the rest say once, few, many or name a class of expanded clone.

CDR3nt,CDR3aa,j_gene,v_gene,d_gene,len,abundance
TGTGCCAGCAGCTTGTACAGCACCTTTAACTATGGCTACACCTTC,CASSLYSTFNYGYTF,TRBJ1-2,TRBV5-6,NA,15,NA
TGTGCCAGCAGTGAAAGGGAAGCGGGTCGTTCACCCCTCCACTTT,CASSEREAGRSPLHF,TRBJ1-6,TRBV6-1,NA,15,NA
TGTGCCAGCAGCGTAGAAGGGGTTAGCGGGAGGAATGAGCAGTTCTTC,CASSVEGVSGRNEQFF,TRBJ2-1,TRBV9,TRBD2,16,NA
TGTGCCAGCAGTTCTAGAGAGACCCAGTACTTC,CASSSRETQYF,TRBJ2-5,TRBV28,NA,11,NA
TGTGCCCGAGACCACCGACTGCTATATGGCTACACCTTC,CARDHRLLYGYTF,TRBJ1-2,TRBV30,NA,13,NA
TGTGCCAGCAGCAAAGAAATCGGGATCACTGAAGCTTTCTTT,CASSKEIGITEAFF,TRBJ1-1,TRBV9,NA,14,NA
TGTGCCAGCAGCTTAGACAGGGACACTGAAGCTTTCTTT,CASSLDRDTEAFF,TRBJ1-1,TRBV7-9,NA,13,NA
TGTGCCAGCAGTTTCAGGTTAAACTCTGGAAACACCATATATTTT,CASSFRLNSGNTIYF,TRBJ1-3,TRBV28,NA,15,NA
TGTGCCAGCAGCTTATGGGTTTCTGGGGCCAACGTCCTGACTTTC,CASSLWVSGANVLTF,TRBJ2-6,TRBV7-9,NA,15,NA
TGTGCCAGCAGCCTACAAGGGGACAGGGGGATGCGATATGACTTC,CASSLQGDRGMRYDF,TRBJ1-2,TRBV7-8,TRBD1,15,medium-sized
TGTGCCAGCAGCTCCTCAAGCCCCGGGGGGGCCGGGGAGCTGTTTTTT,CASSSSSPGGAGELFF,TRBJ2-2,TRBV7-3,TRBD2,16,NA
TGTGCCAGCAGCTCTGACAGGGGCTCCCAGTACTTC,CASSSDRGSQYF,TRBJ2-7,TRBV5-6,TRBD1,12,NA
TGTGCCAGCAGCTTAGCCCTCAGGGCCAGGGCCAAGAACACTGAAGCTTTCTTT,CASSLALRARAKNTEAFF,TRBJ1-1,TRBV7-2,NA,18,NA
TGTGCCAGCGGGGGGGACCCTGGGACAGCCATAGGGAATGAAAAACTGTTTTTT,CASGGDPGTAIGNEKLFF,TRBJ1-4,TRBV25-1,TRBD1,18,NA
TGTGCCAGCAGTTTGACTAGCGGGGGGTACAATGAGCAGTTCTTC,CASSLTSGGYNEQFF,TRBJ2-1,TRBV27,TRBD2,15,NA
TGCGCCAGCAGCCCTAGACTTACTGGGGGCGAGCAGTACTTC,CASSPRLTGGEQYF,TRBJ2-7,TRBV5-1,NA,14,NA
TGTGCCAGTAGTATAGAGAGGGGGGAGCAGTACTTC,CASSIERGEQYF,TRBJ2-7,TRBV19,NA,12,NA
TGTGCCAGCAGCCAAGGCTGGGAAGAAGATGAGCAGTTCTTC,CASSQGWEEDEQFF,TRBJ2-1,TRBV4-2,NA,14,NA
TGTGCCAGCAGTTACCGGGCAGGGGGGGACACCGGGGAGCTGTTTTTT,CASSYRAGGDTGELFF,TRBJ2-2,TRBV6-6,NA,16,NA
TGTGCCATCAGTGAGTCGGGTAGGGGAGAGACCCAGTACTTC,CAISESGRGETQYF,TRBJ2-5,TRBV10-3,NA,14,NA
TGTGCCAGCAGCCAAGGCGGGGCCGGCCAGGAGGGTCAGCCCCAGCATTTT,CASSQGGAGQEGQPQHF,TRBJ1-5,TRBV4-2,NA,17,NA
TGTGCCAGCAGCGGAGTAGAGGGGCGGAACACCGGGGAGCTGTTTTTT,CASSGVEGRNTGELFF,TRBJ2-2,TRBV28,NA,16,NA
TGTGCCAGCAGCTTAGCGTCCGGGATCGGTAATGAAAAACTGTTTTTT,CASSLASGIGNEKLFF,TRBJ1-4,TRBV7-9,NA,16,NA
TGTGCCAGCAGCCCCAGGAGGGGGGGACAGCCCCAGCATTTT,CASSPRRGGQPQHF,TRBJ1-5,TRBV7-2,NA,14,NA
TGCGCCAGCAGCCCTAGCGGGGGGGCCTCAGATACGCAGTATTTT,CASSPSGGASDTQYF,TRBJ2-3,TRBV5-1,TRBD2,15,NA
TGTGCCAGCAGTCCCCCCAACCGCAATCAGCCCCAGCATTTT,CASSPPNRNQPQHF,TRBJ1-5,TRBV28,NA,14,NA
TGTGCCAGCAGTTACGTGTTCCTAGGGTCACCCCTCCACTTT,CASSYVFLGSPLHF,TRBJ1-6,TRBV6-5,NA,14,few
TGTGCCAGCAGTGGGGACCCTACTCACACCGGGGAGCTGTTTTTT,CASSGDPTHTGELFF,TRBJ2-2,TRBV2,NA,15,NA
TGTGCCAGCGGGAGTGCAGCAGGGCTTAACACCGGGGAGCTGTTTTTT,CASGSAAGLNTGELFF,TRBJ2-2,TRBV28,NA,16,NA
TGTGCCAGCCCCCCCTGCCCGGCAGACGATAGCAATCAGCCCCAGCATTTT,CASPPCPADDSNQPQHF,TRBJ1-5,TRBV25-1,NA,17,NA
TGTGCCAGCATTCCTCGGGTCGGGCGGCAACTGTTTTTT,CASIPRVGRQLFF,TRBJ1-4,TRBV28,NA,13,NA
TGCGCCAGCAGCCGAGGGACAGGGTTGTTCGGGGAGCTGTTTTTT,CASSRGTGLFGELFF,TRBJ2-2,TRBV4-3,TRBD1,15,NA
TGTGCCATCAGTGACTCTAGCGGGAGGTCCTACAATGAGCAGTTCTTC,CAISDSSGRSYNEQFF,TRBJ2-1,TRBV10-3,TRBD2,16,NA
TGCGCCAGCACCCCCAAAGGGGGTAGGGCCTTACTAAAAGAGCAGTACTTC,CASTPKGGRALLKEQYF,TRBJ2-7,TRBV23-1,NA,17,NA
TGTGCCAGCAGCCCGATCCGGACAGCCTACGAGCAGTACTTC,CASSPIRTAYEQYF,TRBJ2-7,TRBV2,NA,14,once
TGTGCCAGCAGTTACTCGAGGGACAGCAATCAGCCCCAGCATTTT,CASSYSRDSNQPQHF,TRBJ1-5,TRBV6-5,NA,15,NA
TGTGCCAGCAGCACGGACAGGGGTGCAGAGACCCAGTACTTC,CASSTDRGAETQYF,TRBJ2-5,TRBV5-4,TRBD1,14,NA
TGTGCCAGCGGGACACAAGCTAACTATGGCTACACCTTC,CASGTQANYGYTF,TRBJ1-2,TRBV2,NA,13,NA
TGTGCCAGCAGCGCGAGGACAGGGGCCTCTGGGGCCAACGTCCTGACTTTC,CASSARTGASGANVLTF,TRBJ2-6,TRBV2,TRBD1,17,NA
TGTGCCATCAGTGAAGGCACAGGTCCGTCTAACTATGGCTACACCTTC,CAISEGTGPSNYGYTF,TRBJ1-2,TRBV10-3,NA,16,NA
TGTGCCAGCAGCTTGACCCCGACAACCTACAATGAGCAGTTCTTC,CASSLTPTTYNEQFF,TRBJ2-1,TRBV7-3,NA,15,NA
TGTGCCAGCAGCCGCGGTAACGGGGAGACCCAGTACTTC,CASSRGNGETQYF,TRBJ2-5,TRBV7-9,NA,13,once
TGTGCCAGCAGCCCAACCCGGACAGGGAGGAATGAAAAACTGTTTTTT,CASSPTRTGRNEKLFF,TRBJ1-4,TRBV7-9,TRBD1,16,NA
TGTGCCAGCAGCTTCGCTCAGGAGGTTGAGCAGTTCTTC,CASSFAQEVEQFF,TRBJ2-1,TRBV5-4,NA,13,once
TGCAGCGTTGAAGAGGGGGGAAACACTGAAGCTTTCTTT,CSVEEGGNTEAFF,TRBJ1-1,TRBV29-1,NA,13,once
TGTGCCAGCAGTTACTCGGCCAGGGGGGCAGATACGCAGTATTTT,CASSYSARGADTQYF,TRBJ2-3,TRBV6-5,NA,15,NA
TGTGCCAGCAACAGAGGTGACGAAGAGACCCAGTACTTC,CASNRGDEETQYF,TRBJ2-5,TRBV9,NA,13,NA
TGTGCCACCCTCTCTTCCAGGGGGCCTTACTCAACTAATGAAAAACTGTTTTTT,CATLSSRGPYSTNEKLFF,TRBJ1-4,TRBV15,TRBD1,18,NA
TGCGCCAGCAGCCGGAACGGCCTTGCGGGGTCCACAGATACGCAGTATTTT,CASSRNGLAGSTDTQYF,TRBJ2-3,TRBV4-1,NA,17,few
TGTGCCATCAGTGACAAAATTATGTACCAAGAGACCCAGTACTTC,CAISDKIMYQETQYF,TRBJ2-5,TRBV10-3,NA,15,NA
TGTGCCAGCAGCCGAGCGGGGGGGCCAAGGGAGACCCAGTACTTC,CASSRAGGPRETQYF,TRBJ2-5,TRBV5-4,TRBD2,15,NA
TGTGCCAGCAGCTTAACCAAGGGCTCGGGCACTGAAGCTTTCTTT,CASSLTKGSGTEAFF,TRBJ1-1,TRBV7-9,NA,15,NA
TGTGCCAGCAGCGTAGCAGGGACGAACACTGAAGCTTTCTTT,CASSVAGTNTEAFF,TRBJ1-1,TRBV9,NA,14,NA
TGTGCCAGCTCCTCCGGCGGATCTTATAGCAATCAGCCCCAGCATTTT,CASSSGGSYSNQPQHF,TRBJ1-5,TRBV18,NA,16,NA
TGTGCCAGCAGCTCGGGCAGGGGGCACAGGGAGCTGTTTTTT,CASSSGRGHRELFF,TRBJ2-2,TRBV7-3,TRBD1,14,NA